This T cell receptor (beta chain) is drawn from a study of blood T cell repertoires in COVID-19. Study in general: Sites across the United States, Italy and Spain contributed samples from acute and convalescent COVID-19.

How the authors handled the data: How many nucleated cells were present was estimated from reference gene primer amplification. The data were produced by immunoSEQ multiplex PCR, yet TCRdb's version contains in-frame clones alone and is incomplete. The V and J calls and the clone size are those of that table, but D and trimming were determined from the DNA. This sample has fewer than 250,000 clones, with approximately 85% found just once. The V gene end was trimmed by 1 base and the J gene end by 7 bases; junction bases not matched to a gene: 10. This CDR3 spans 16 amino acids. CDR1 SQVTM and CDR2 ANQGSEA come from the germline V gene.

V and J are TRBV29-1 and TRBJ1-6; 7 bases match TRBD1. The source is a woman in her 70s with active or convalescent COVID-19. The sequenced material came from peripheral blood. The CDR3 loop is CSVEGRDRFSNSPLHF. As DNA, the CDR3 is TGCAGCGTTGAAGGCCGGGACAGATTTTCCAATTCACCCCTCCACTTT. Drawing the rest from reference TRBV29-1 and TRBJ1-6, the complete variable domain is SAVISQKPSRDICQRGTSLTIQCQVDSQVTMMFWYRQQPGQSLTLIATANQGSEATYESGFVIDKFPISRPNLTFSTLTVSNMSPEDSSIYLCSVEGRDRFSNSPLHFGNGTRLTVT.